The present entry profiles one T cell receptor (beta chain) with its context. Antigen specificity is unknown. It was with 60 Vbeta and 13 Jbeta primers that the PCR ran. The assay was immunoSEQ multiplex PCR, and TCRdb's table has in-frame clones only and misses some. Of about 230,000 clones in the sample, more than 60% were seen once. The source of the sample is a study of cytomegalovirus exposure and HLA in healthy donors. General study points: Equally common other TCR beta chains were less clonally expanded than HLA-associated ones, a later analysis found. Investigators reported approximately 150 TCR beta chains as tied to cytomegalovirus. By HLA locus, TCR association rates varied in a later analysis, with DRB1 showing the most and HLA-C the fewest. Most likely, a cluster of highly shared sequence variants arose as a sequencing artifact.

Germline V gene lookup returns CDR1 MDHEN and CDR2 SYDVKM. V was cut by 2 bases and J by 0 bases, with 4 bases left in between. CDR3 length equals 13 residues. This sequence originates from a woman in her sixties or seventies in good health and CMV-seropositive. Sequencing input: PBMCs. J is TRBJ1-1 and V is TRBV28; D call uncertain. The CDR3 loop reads CASSLRVNTEAFF. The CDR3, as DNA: TGTGCCAGCAGTTTACGGGTGAACACTGAAGCTTTCTTT.